These 10 T cell receptor beta chains were all obtained from the same sample, sequenced in a study of technical replicates of blood from a few donors. TCRdb's copy holds only in-frame clones and misses some; the assay was immunoSEQ multiplex PCR. The sample contains tens of thousands of clones, around 96% of which appear only once. Specimen: T cells isolated from PBMCs. The source is a human donor in good health.

V usage is TRBV19 and J usage is TRBJ2-2; 10 bases match TRBD1. Trimming took 3 bases from V and 5 from J; bases not matched to a gene: 3. Per germline, CDR1 LNHDA and CDR2 SQIVND (reference sequence). The CDR3 covers 15 residues. The CDR3 sequence: CASSIRTGGTGELFF. Here the CDR3 DNA reads TGTGCCAGTAGTATTAGGACAGGGGGAACCGGGGAGCTGTTTTTT.

Concerning this clone itself: The same CDR3 also results from other DNA sequences found in this sample. The chain links TRBV27 to TRBJ2-1; a possible D gene is TRBD1 (6 bases). The V end was cut by 8 bases, the J end by 9 bases, with 23 bases between. The germline V gene encodes CDR1 MNHEY and CDR2 SMNVEV (reference sequence). The CDR3 has 15 residues. The CDR3 DNA reads TGTGCCAGCTTTACCGGGGTAGGGACAATCGGTGAGCAGTTCTTC. Protein product: CASFTGVGTIGEQFF.

The chain uses TRBV6-5 and TRBJ2-7, with D possibly being TRBD2 (5 bases). Germline CDR1 is MNHEY and CDR2 is SVGAGI. The CDR3 is 15 residues long. V was pared by 5 bases and J by 3 bases, with 17 bases between. CDR3: CASSPPGFGNYEQYF. The CDR3 nucleotides read TGTGCCAGCAGTCCCCCCGGTTTCGGGAACTACGAGCAGTACTTC.

V is TRBV15 and J is TRBJ1-2; 9 nucleotides agree with TRBD1. The CDR3 consists of 14 residues. Germline CDR1 reads LNHNV; CDR2 reads YYDKDF (reference sequence). The junction had 2 bases not matched to a gene; V was cut back by 2 bases and J by 4 bases. The CDR3 protein is CATSRTGQGYGYTF. CDR3 sequence (DNA): TGTGCCACCAGCAGAACGGGACAGGGCTATGGCTACACCTTC. The whole variable domain, filled in from reference TRBV15 and TRBJ1-2, reads DAMVIQNPRYQVTQFGKPVTLSCSQTLNHNVMYWYQQKSSQAPKLLFHYYDKDFNNEADTPDNFQSRRPNTSFCFLDIRSPGLGDTAMYLCATSRTGQGYGYTFGSGTRLTVV.

The V gene is TRBV7-9, the J gene TRBJ1-5; D might be TRBD1 (6 bases). The germline gives CDR1 SEHNR, CDR2 FQNEAQ (reference sequence). CDR3 length equals 16 residues. Trimming shortened V by 1 base and J by 0 bases, and 10 bases separated the two germline ends. CDR3: CASSLGTDHSNQPQHF. The CDR3 DNA sequence: TGTGCCAGCAGCTTAGGGACAGACCATAGCAATCAGCCCCAGCATTTT.

A single count supports this clone. V is TRBV5-4 and J is TRBJ2-6; D gene uncertain. Germline CDR1 reads SGHNT; CDR2 reads YYREEE (reference sequence). The V gene lost 0 bases and the J gene lost 0 bases, with 4 bases spanning the gap. This CDR3 has 15 residues. DNA for the CDR3: TGTGCCAGCAGCTTGGCAGGCTCTGGGGCCAACGTCCTGACTTTC. Protein product: CASSLAGSGANVLTF.

The chain links TRBV5-6 to TRBJ1-1, with 7 bases identical to TRBD1. This CDR3 has 18 amino acids. Germline lookup yields CDR1 SGHDT and CDR2 YYEEEE. The V gene end was trimmed by 4 bases and the J gene end by 6 bases; junction bases not matched to a gene: 21. The CDR3 nucleotides read TGTGCCAGCAGCCCCATGGGTTCCCAGGGGGTGGGAAAAGCTGAAGCTTTCTTT. Protein: CASSPMGSQGVGKAEAFF.

The gene calls are TRBV7-6 and TRBJ2-1, with TRBD2 matching 11 bases. Germline CDR1 SGHVS, CDR2 FNYEAQ. V was pared by 2 bases and J by 10 bases, with 7 bases of the junction left unmatched. CDR3 size: 15 residues. The CDR3 sequence is CASSLQTSGEGEQFF. In DNA, the CDR3 is TGTGCCAGCAGCTTACAGACTAGCGGGGAGGGGGAGCAGTTCTTC.

The chain couples TRBV19 to TRBJ2-7, with TRBD1 identical over 7 bases. With V trimmed by 7 bases and J by 7 bases, 13 bases remained unmatched. The CDR3 contains 14 residues. Germline V gene lookup returns CDR1 LNHDA and CDR2 SQIVND (reference sequence). Written as DNA, the CDR3 is TGTGCCAGTACCAAAGTTCAGGGGGTCGGGGAGCAGTACTTC. Protein product: CASTKVQGVGEQYF.

V is TRBV28 and J is TRBJ1-2; 8 nucleotides line up with TRBD1. V shed 6 bases and J 6 bases; nucleotides not matched to a gene: 6. Germline-derived CDR1 and CDR2 are MDHEN and SYDVKM. The CDR3 contains 13 residues. The CDR3 spells CASRDRVSHGYTF. As DNA, the CDR3 is TGTGCCAGCAGGGACAGGGTGAGCCATGGCTACACCTTC.